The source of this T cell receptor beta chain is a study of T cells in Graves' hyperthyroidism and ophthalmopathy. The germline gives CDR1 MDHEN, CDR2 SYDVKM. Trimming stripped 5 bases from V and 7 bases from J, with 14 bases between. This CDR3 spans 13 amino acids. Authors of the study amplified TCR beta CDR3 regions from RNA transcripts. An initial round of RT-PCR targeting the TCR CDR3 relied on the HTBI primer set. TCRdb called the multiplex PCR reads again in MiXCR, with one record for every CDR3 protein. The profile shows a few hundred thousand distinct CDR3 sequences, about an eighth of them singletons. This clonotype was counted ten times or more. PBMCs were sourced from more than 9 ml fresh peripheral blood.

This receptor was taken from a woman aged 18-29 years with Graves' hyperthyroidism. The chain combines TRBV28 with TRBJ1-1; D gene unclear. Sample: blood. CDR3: CASSRPGGDEAFF. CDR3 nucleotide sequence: TGTGCCAGCAGTCGGCCCGGAGGCGATGAAGCTTTCTTT. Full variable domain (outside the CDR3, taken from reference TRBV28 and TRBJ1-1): DVKVTQSSRYLVKRTGEKVFLECVQDMDHENMFWYRQDPGLGLRLIYFSYDVKMKEKGDIPEGYSVSREKKERFSLILESASTNQTSMYLCASSRPGGDEAFFGQGTRLTVV.